The entry that follows covers one TCR beta chain sequence. Its antigen remains unidentified. TCR cDNA, made by 5'RACE template switching, carried an added universal primer site and UMIs. TCRdb reanalysed the 5' RACE reads using MiXCR and keeps one entry per CDR3 protein. The table has 340,000 or so distinct CDR3 sequences, around 12% seen once; the top ten hold around 3%. These data belong to a study of T cells after yellow fever vaccination. The overall study: The SMART-Seq v4 Ultra Low Input method served to prepare the low-cell-number fractions. Study-wide results and caveats: FACS-sorted repertoires could harbor abundant contaminating bulk-population clonotypes.

The TCR sequence derives from a man aged 18 to 29 who received the YFV17D yellow fever vaccine. The starting material was CD4+ T cells sorted from PBMCs, obtained 15 days after the yellow fever booster vaccination.

The CDR3 bases are TGCGCCAGCAGCTTGGATCCCCGGCCAACTAATGAAAAACTGTTTTTT. Amino acids: CASSLDPRPTNEKLFF. V is TRBV5-1 and J is TRBJ1-4; D is unclear. The germline gives CDR1 SGHRS, CDR2 YFSETQ. CDR3 length equals 16 residues. The V gene lost 0 bases and the J gene lost 0 bases, with 9 bases spanning the gap.